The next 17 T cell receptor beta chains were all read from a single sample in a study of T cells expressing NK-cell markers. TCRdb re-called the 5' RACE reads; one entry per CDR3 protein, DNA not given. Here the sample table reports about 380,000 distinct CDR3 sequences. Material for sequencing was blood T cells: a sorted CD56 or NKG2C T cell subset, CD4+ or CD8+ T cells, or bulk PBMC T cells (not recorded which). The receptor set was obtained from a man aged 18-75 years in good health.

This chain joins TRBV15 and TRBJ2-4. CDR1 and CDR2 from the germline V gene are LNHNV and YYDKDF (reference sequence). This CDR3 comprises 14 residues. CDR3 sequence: CATSRDPAPNIQYF.

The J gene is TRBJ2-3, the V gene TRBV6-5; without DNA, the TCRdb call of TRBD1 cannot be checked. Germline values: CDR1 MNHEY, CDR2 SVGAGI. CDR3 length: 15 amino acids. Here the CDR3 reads CASSYRGAVADTQYF.

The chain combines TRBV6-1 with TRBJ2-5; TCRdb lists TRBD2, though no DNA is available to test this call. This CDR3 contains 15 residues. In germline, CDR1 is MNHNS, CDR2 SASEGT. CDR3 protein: CASSEGAGFQETQYF.

The CDR3 sequence: CATSLRGNTDTQYF. The genes are TRBV15 and TRBJ2-3; no DNA is available, so the TRBD1 call from TCRdb remains unchecked. The CDR3 runs to 14 residues. Germline V gene data show CDR1 as LNHNV and CDR2 as YYDKDF (reference sequence).

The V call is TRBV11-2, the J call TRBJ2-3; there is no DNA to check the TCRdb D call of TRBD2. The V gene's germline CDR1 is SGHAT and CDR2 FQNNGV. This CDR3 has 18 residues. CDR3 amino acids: CASSLRAQGGGLTDTQYF.

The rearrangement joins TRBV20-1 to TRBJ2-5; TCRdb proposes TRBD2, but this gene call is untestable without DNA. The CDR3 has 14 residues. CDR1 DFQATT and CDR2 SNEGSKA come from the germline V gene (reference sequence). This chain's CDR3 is CSASRLAGAETQYF.

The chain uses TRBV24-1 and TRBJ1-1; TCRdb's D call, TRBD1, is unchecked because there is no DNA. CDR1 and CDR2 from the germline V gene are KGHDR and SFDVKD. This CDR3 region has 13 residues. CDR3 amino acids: CATRVGELSEAFF.

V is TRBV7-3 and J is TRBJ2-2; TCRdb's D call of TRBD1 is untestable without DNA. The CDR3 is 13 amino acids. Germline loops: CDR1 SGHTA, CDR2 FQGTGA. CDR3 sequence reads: CASGGINTGELFF.

CDR3 sequence: CSASLGGRHYSGANVLTF. The chain recombines TRBV20-1 with TRBJ2-6. Germline V gives CDR1 DFQATT, CDR2 SNEGSKA (reference sequence). CDR3 length equals 18 residues.

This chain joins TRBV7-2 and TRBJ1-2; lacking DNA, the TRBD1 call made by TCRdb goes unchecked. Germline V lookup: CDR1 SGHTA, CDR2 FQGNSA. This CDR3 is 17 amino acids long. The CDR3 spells CASSYQNMGVRNYGYTF.

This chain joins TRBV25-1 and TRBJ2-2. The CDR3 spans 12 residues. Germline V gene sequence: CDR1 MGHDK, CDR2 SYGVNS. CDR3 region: CASSAVRGELFF. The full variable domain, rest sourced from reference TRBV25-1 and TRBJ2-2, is EADIYQTPRYLVIGTGKKITLECSQTMGHDKMYWYQQDPGMELHLIHYSYGVNSTEKGDLSSESTVSRIRTEHFPLTLESARPSHTSQYLCASSAVRGELFFGEGSRLTVL.

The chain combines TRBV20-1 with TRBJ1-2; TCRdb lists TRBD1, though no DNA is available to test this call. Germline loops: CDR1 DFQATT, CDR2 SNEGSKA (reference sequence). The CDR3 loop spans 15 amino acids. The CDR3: CSAKHRPQSEGGYTF.

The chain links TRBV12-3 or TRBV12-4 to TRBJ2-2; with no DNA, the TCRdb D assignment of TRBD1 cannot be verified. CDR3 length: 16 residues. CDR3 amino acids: CASRLNRGWVTGELFF.

The CDR3: CSARVSGGGQPQHF. The rearrangement links TRBV20-1 to TRBJ1-5. The CDR3 sequence is 14 residues long. Per germline, CDR1 DFQATT and CDR2 SNEGSKA (reference sequence).

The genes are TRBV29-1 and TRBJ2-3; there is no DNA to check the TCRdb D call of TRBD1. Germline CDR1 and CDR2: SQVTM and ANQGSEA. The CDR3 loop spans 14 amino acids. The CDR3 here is CSSSGGRGTDTQYF.

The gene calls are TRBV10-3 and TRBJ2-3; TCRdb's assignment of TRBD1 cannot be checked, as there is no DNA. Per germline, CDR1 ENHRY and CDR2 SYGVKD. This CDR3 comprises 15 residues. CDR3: CAISEGAGSTDTQYF.

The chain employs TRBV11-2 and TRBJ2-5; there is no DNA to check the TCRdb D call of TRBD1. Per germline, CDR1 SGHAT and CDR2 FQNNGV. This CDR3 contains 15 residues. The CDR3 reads CASRSQGSGLETQYF. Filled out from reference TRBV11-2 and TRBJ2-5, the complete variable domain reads EAGVAQSPRYKIIEKRQSVAFWCNPISGHATLYWYQQILGQGPKLLIQFQNNGVVDDSQLPKDRFSAERLKGVDSTLKIQPAKLEDSAVYLCASRSQGSGLETQYFGPGTRLLVL.